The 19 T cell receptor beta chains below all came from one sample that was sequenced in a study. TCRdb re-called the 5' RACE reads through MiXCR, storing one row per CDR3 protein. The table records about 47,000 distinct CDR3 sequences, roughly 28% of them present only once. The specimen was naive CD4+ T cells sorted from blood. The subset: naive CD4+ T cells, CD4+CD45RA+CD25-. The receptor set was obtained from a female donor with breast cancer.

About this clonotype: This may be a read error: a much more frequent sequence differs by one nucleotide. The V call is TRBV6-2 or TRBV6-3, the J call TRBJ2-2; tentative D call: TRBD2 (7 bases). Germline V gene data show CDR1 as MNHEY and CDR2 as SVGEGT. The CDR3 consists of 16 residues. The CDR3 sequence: CASGGASATNTGGLFF. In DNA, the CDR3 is TGTGCCAGCGGGGGGGCTAGCGCAACGAACACCGGGGGGCTGTTTTTT.

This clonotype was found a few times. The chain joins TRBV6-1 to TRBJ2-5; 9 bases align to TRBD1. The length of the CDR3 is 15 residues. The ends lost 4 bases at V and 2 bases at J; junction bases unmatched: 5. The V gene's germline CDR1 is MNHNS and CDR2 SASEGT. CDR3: CASSGTGTGQETQYF. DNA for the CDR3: TGTGCCAGCAGTGGCACCGGGACAGGGCAAGAGACCCAGTACTTC.

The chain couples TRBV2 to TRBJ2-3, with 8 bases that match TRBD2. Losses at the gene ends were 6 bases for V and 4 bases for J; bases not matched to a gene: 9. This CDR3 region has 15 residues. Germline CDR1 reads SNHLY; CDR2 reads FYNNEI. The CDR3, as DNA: TGTGCCAGCAGCCATGGACTAGCAGGCCCAGATACGCAGTATTTT. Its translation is CASSHGLAGPDTQYF.

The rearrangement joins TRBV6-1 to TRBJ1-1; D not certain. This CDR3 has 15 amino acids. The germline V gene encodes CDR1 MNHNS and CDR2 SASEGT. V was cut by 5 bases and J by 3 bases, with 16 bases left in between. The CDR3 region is CASSSKTREDTEAFF. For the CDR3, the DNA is TGTGCCAGCAGTTCAAAGACCCGCGAGGACACTGAAGCTTTCTTT.

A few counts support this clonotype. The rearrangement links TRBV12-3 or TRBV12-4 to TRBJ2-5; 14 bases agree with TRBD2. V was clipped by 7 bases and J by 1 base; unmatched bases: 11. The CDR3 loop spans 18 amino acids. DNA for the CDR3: TGTGCCAGCACCTATCTGGGACTAGCGGGAGCGTCCCAAGAGACCCAGTACTTC. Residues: CASTYLGLAGASQETQYF.

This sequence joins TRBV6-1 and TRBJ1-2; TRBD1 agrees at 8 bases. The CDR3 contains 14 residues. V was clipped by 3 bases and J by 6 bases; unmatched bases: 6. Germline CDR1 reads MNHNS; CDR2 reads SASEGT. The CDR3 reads CASSDGRGRDGYTF. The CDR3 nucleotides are TGTGCCAGCAGTGATGGCAGGGGGCGTGATGGCTACACCTTC.

The chain's CDR3 is CASSATGVDDQPQHF. CDR3 DNA: TGTGCCAGCAGCGCGACAGGAGTGGACGATCAGCCCCAGCATTTT. The chain joins TRBV9 to TRBJ1-5, with a possible D match to TRBD1 (6 bases). Trimming took off 3 bases at V and 5 bases at J, with 15 bases between the two ends. Germline assignment: CDR1 SGDLS and CDR2 YYNGEE. This CDR3 is built from 15 residues. The whole variable domain, filled in from reference TRBV9 and TRBJ1-5, reads DSGVTQTPKHLITATGQRVTLRCSPRSGDLSVYWYQQSLDQGLQFLIQYYNGEERAKGNILERFSAQQFPDLHSELNLSSLELGDSALYFCASSATGVDDQPQHFGDGTRLSIL.

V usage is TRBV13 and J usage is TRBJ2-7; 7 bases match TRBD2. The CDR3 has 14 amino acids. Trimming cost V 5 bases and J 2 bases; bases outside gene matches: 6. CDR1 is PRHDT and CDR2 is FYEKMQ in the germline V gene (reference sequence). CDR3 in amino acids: CASSRGGGPYEQYF. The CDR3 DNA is TGTGCCAGCAGCCGAGGCGGGGGTCCCTACGAGCAGTACTTC.

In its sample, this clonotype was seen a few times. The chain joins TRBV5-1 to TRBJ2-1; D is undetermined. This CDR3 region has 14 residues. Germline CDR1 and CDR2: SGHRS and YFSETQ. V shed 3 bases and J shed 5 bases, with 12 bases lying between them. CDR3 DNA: TGCGCCAGCAGCTCAACTTCTACCGACAATGAGCAGTTCTTC. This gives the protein CASSSTSTDNEQFF.

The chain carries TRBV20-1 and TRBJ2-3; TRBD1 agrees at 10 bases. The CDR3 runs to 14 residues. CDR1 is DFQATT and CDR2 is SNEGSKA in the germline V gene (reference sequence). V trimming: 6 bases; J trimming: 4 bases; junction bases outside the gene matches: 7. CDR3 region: CSATDRGHSDTQYF. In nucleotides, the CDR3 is TGCAGTGCCACTGACAGGGGGCACTCAGATACGCAGTATTTT.

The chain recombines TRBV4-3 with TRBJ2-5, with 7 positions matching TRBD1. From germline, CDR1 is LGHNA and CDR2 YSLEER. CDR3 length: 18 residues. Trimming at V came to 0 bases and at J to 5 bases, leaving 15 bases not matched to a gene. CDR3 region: CASSQESFGTEDWETQYF. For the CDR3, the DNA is TGCGCCAGCAGCCAAGAAAGTTTCGGGACAGAAGATTGGGAGACCCAGTACTTC.

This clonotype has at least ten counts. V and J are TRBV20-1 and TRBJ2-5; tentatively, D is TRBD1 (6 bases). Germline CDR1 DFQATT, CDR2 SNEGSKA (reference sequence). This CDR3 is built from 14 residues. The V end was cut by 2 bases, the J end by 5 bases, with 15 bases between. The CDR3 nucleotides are TGCAGTGCTAGAACAGGGTCCCCTAGGGAGACCCAGTACTTC. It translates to CSARTGSPRETQYF.

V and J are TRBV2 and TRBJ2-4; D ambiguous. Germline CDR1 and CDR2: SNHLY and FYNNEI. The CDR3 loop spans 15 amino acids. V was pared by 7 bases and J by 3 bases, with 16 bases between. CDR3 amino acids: CASIDGKWGKNIQYF. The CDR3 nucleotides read TGTGCCAGCATCGACGGAAAGTGGGGCAAAAACATTCAGTACTTC.

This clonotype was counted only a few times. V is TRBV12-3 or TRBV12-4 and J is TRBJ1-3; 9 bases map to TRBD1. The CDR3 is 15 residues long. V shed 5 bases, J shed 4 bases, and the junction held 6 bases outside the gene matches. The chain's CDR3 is CASSTGTGYGNTIYF. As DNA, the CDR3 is TGTGCCAGCAGTACCGGGACAGGGTACGGAAACACCATATATTTT.

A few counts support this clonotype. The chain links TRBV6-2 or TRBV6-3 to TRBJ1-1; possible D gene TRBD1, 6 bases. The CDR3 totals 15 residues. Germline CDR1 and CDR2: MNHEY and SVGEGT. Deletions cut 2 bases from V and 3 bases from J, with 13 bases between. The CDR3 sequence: CASSYRTVVHTEAFF. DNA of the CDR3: TGTGCCAGCAGTTACAGGACAGTTGTACACACTGAAGCTTTCTTT.

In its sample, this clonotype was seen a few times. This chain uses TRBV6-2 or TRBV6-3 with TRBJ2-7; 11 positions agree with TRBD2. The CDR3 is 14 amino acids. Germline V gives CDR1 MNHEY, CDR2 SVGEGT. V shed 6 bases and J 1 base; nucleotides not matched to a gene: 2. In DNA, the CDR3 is TGTGCCAGCAGGGTAGCGGGAGGGTCCTACGAGCAGTACTTC. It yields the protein CASRVAGGSYEQYF.

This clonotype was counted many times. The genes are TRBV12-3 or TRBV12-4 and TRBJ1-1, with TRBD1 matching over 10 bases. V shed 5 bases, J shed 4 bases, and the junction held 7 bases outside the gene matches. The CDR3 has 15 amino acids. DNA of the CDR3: TGTGCCAGCAGTCGTCCGGGACAGGGGACCACTGAAGCTTTCTTT. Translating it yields CASSRPGQGTTEAFF.

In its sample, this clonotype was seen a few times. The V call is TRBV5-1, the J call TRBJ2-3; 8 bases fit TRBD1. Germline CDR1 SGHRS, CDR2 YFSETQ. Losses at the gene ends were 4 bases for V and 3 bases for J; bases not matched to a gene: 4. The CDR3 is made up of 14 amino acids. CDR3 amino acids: CASSRDRLTDTQYF. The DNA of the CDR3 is TGCGCCAGCAGCCGGGACAGGCTTACAGATACGCAGTATTTT.

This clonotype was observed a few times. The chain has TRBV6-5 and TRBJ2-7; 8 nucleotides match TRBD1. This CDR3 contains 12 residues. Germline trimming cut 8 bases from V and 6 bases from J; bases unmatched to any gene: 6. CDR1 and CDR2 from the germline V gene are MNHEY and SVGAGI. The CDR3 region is CASGQGRGEQYF. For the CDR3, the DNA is TGTGCCAGCGGACAGGGTAGAGGCGAGCAGTACTTC.